This is a list of T cell receptor beta chains from one sample in a study of cytomegalovirus exposure and HLA in healthy donors. Assay: immunoSEQ multiplex PCR; the TCRdb copy retains only in-frame clones and omits some. The sample has 150,000 or so clones, around 79% seen once; the top ten hold roughly 8%. Specimen: PBMCs. The source is a man under 40 in good health and CMV-seropositive. Both conserved end residues are part of each CDR3. A D gene is named only where the DNA matches it firmly. Only some rows state a clone size, as once, few, many or a class for expanded clones.

TRBV19	TRBJ1-4	TRBD1	once	TGTGCCAGTGGGGTGGTGGGACAGTCGAATGAAAAACTGTTTTTT	CASGVVGQSNEKLFF
TRBV10-1	TRBJ2-7	TRBD2	NA	TGCGCCAGCAGTTCCAACACTAGCGGGACCTTGTACGAGCAGTACTTC	CASSSNTSGTLYEQYF
TRBV10-3	TRBJ1-4	NA	NA	TGTGCCATCAGTGAAGGCAGGGAGGGGGAAAAACTGTTTTTT	CAISEGREGEKLFF
TRBV6-6	TRBJ1-1	NA	NA	TGTGCCAGCAGTTACTCGGAGGGTAGAGCTTTCTTT	CASSYSEGRAFF
TRBV27	TRBJ2-2	TRBD1	NA	TGTGCCAGCAGGCGGGACAGGGTAGTCGCCGGGGAGCTGTTTTTT	CASRRDRVVAGELFF
TRBV6-1	TRBJ2-1	NA	NA	TGTGCCAGCAGTGAAGAGGAGACTAGAAATGAGCAGTTCTTC	CASSEEETRNEQFF
TRBV6-1	TRBJ2-7	NA	NA	TGTGCCAGCAGTGAAACTAGCTCAGGCGAGCAGTACTTC	CASSETSSGEQYF
TRBV6-5	TRBJ2-1	NA	once	TGTGCCAGCCGGGGTGGGTCCTCCTCCTACAATGAGCAGTTCTTC	CASRGGSSSYNEQFF
TRBV19	TRBJ2-1	TRBD1	NA	TGTGCCAGTAACCCGGGACAGGGTCTTGATGAGCAGTTCTTC	CASNPGQGLDEQFF
TRBV4-2	TRBJ2-7	TRBD2	NA	TGTGCCAGCAGCCAATCCCAGCGGGAGGCGTACGAGCAGTACTTC	CASSQSQREAYEQYF
TRBV6-4	TRBJ2-3	NA	NA	TGTGCCACCGCGGACAGCTCGAATACGCAGTATTTT	CATADSSNTQYF
TRBV5-1	TRBJ2-1	NA	NA	TGCGCCAGCAGCTACGGACAATACAATGAGCAGTTCTTC	CASSYGQYNEQFF
TRBV10-1	TRBJ2-7	TRBD1	NA	TGCGCCAGCAGTGACCCCGGGACAGGGTTCTACGAGCAGTACTTC	CASSDPGTGFYEQYF
TRBV6-1	TRBJ2-7	TRBD2	NA	TGTGCCACTGGGGGGGAGGGACCCTACGAGCAGTACTTC	CATGGEGPYEQYF
TRBV6-5	TRBJ1-3	NA	few	TGTGCCAGCAGTTATTGGGCCGACGGAAACACCATATATTTT	CASSYWADGNTIYF
TRBV4-2	TRBJ2-3	NA	once	TGTGCCAGCAGCCAGGCTCCGGACGGGAGCCTAGATACGCAGTATTTT	CASSQAPDGSLDTQYF
TRBV11-3	TRBJ2-2	TRBD2	NA	TGTGCCAGCAGCTTCACCGGGGGGGCGAACACCGGGGAGCTGTTTTTT	CASSFTGGANTGELFF
TRBV2	TRBJ2-1	TRBD1	NA	TGTGCCAGCAGTCTAGATACGGGACAGGGGGACTACAATGAGCAGTTCTTC	CASSLDTGQGDYNEQFF
TRBV30	TRBJ1-1	NA	once	TGTGCCTGGAGGTGGGCCGGCGGGAACACCGAAGCTTTCTTT	CAWRWAGGNTEAFF
TRBV6-5	TRBJ1-6	TRBD1	NA	TGTGCCAGCAGCCTCCGACAGGGAAGATCGGCACCCCTCCACTTT	CASSLRQGRSAPLHF
TRBV30	TRBJ1-1	NA	NA	TGTGCCTGGAGTGGCGGGGAGTCACAACGGCGGGACACTGAAGCTTTCTTT	CAWSGGESQRRDTEAFF
TRBV9	TRBJ2-7	TRBD2	NA	TGTGCCAGTTCTAGCGGGGGCTCCTACGAGCAGTACTTC	CASSSGGSYEQYF
TRBV14	TRBJ1-6	TRBD1	NA	TGTGCCAGCAGCCAGGCCGCACAGGGGTGGAATTCACCCCTCCACTTT	CASSQAAQGWNSPLHF
TRBV27	TRBJ2-7	TRBD1	NA	TGTGCCAGCAGTTTATCGGGCGGGACGGGACAGGCCGACGAGCAGTACTTC	CASSLSGGTGQADEQYF
TRBV19	TRBJ2-5	TRBD2	once	TGTGCCAGTAGAGAGGTGACTAGCGGGCCGCAGTACTTC	CASREVTSGPQYF
TRBV5-1	TRBJ2-1	TRBD2	NA	TGCGCCAGCAGCACTAACACAGGACTAGCTTACAATGAGCAGTTCTTC	CASSTNTGLAYNEQFF
TRBV2	TRBJ2-5	NA	NA	TGTGCCAGCAGCTTACTTGAGGGGACCCAGTACTTC	CASSLLEGTQYF
TRBV28	TRBJ1-5	NA	NA	TGTGCCAGCAGTTCGCCGGGACACCATCAGCCCCAGCATTTT	CASSSPGHHQPQHF
TRBV7-9	TRBJ1-2	NA	NA	TGTTCCAGCAGCTTATCGGCAGGGGCCTACCATGGCTACACCTTC	CSSSLSAGAYHGYTF
TRBV6-5	TRBJ2-1	NA	NA	TGTGCCAGCAGGCCATACGGGACAACCTACAATGAGCAGTTCTTC	CASRPYGTTYNEQFF
TRBV9	TRBJ2-1	TRBD1	NA	TGTGCCAGCAGCGTAGCTGGGACAGGGGTTCACTACAATGAGCAGTTCTTC	CASSVAGTGVHYNEQFF
TRBV5-6	TRBJ1-1	NA	NA	TGTGCCAGCAGTGACATGAACACTGAAGCTTTCTTT	CASSDMNTEAFF
TRBV5-1	TRBJ1-1	TRBD1	NA	TGCGCCAGCAGCTTCGACAGGGTTACTGAAGCTTTCTTT	CASSFDRVTEAFF
TRBV29-1	TRBJ1-6	TRBD1	few	TGCAGCGCCGGACAGGGGAATTCACCCCTCCACTTT	CSAGQGNSPLHF
TRBV7-2	TRBJ1-5	TRBD1	NA	TGTGCCAGCAGCCCGGAGGGGGCGACCCGCCATCAGCCCCAGCATTTT	CASSPEGATRHQPQHF
TRBV5-4	TRBJ2-3	NA	NA	TGTGCCAGCAGCTTTAACAATGCAGATACGCAGTATTTT	CASSFNNADTQYF
TRBV30	TRBJ2-1	NA	NA	TGTGCCTGGAGCAGGTCTGGAGGGTTAGGTATGGATGAGCAGTTCTTC	CAWSRSGGLGMDEQFF
TRBV7-2	TRBJ1-2	NA	NA	TGTGCCAGCAGCCCGGACACGTCCTATGGCTACACCTTC	CASSPDTSYGYTF
TRBV5-4	TRBJ1-2	TRBD1	NA	TGTGCCAGCAGCTTGGGGACTGCAGGGGGATCGTATGGCTACACCTTC	CASSLGTAGGSYGYTF
TRBV15	TRBJ2-1	TRBD2	NA	TGTGCCACCAGCAGACTACGGGCGGGGGGGAATGAGCAGTTCTTC	CATSRLRAGGNEQFF
TRBV5-1	TRBJ1-6	NA	NA	TGCGCCAGCAGCTTTGCAGGAGAGGGTAATTCACCCCTCCACTTT	CASSFAGEGNSPLHF